Included here is one T cell receptor (beta chain) sequence, with context. Trimming left V 5 bases short and J 1 base short, with 13 bases between. CDR1 and CDR2 (germline): SGDLS, YYNGEE. The CDR3 covers 15 residues. The data originate from a study of blood T cell repertoires in COVID-19. As for the study in general: The study drew acute and convalescent COVID-19 samples from the United States, Italy and Spain. The cDNA or gDNA used as material had been derived from T cells, B-cell-depleted T cells, or PBMCs.

Authors' methods: Reference gene primer amplification gave nucleated cell count estimates. Here immunoSEQ multiplex PCR was the method, and the copy in TCRdb shows in-frame clones only, minus some. V and J calls and clone size are given by that table; D and trimming were obtained from the DNA. The repertoire includes around 250,000 clones, roughly nine tenths of them detected once, and 6.2% sits in the top ten. J is TRBJ2-1 and V is TRBV9; weak D call: TRBD1 (5 bases). This receptor was obtained from a man aged 55 to 69 with acute or convalescent COVID-19. Sequencing used peripheral blood. Written as DNA, the CDR3 is TGTGCCAGCAGTCCATTAGGGGTTTCCTACAATGAGCAGTTCTTC. It yields the protein CASSPLGVSYNEQFF.